This TCR beta chain was sequenced in a study of T cells of healthy individuals. TCRdb reprocessed the 5' RACE reads via MiXCR and lists one record per CDR3 protein. Seen here are 90,000 to 100,000 distinct CDR3 sequences, roughly 15% observed once, and the top ten hold under 7.5%. V was shortened by 4 bases and J by 6 bases, with 12 bases between the two germline ends. The CDR3 is 12 residues long. Looked up from germline, CDR1 is DFQATT and CDR2 is SNEGSKA (reference sequence). This chain joins TRBV20-1 and TRBJ1-1; D is uncertain. The sequence derives from a human donor in good health. This CDR3 reads CSAKRGGAEAFF. The CDR3 DNA sequence: TGCAGTGCTAAACGGGGAGGAGCTGAAGCTTTCTTT.